This T cell receptor (beta chain) emerged from a study of T cell responses to AZD1222 COVID-19 vaccine. Regarding the study as a whole: Donors in the cohort were predominantly white British and more often female, and clonal diversity was possibly underestimated. Vaccine-associated CD4 TCRs spanned spike, dominant at 160-218 and 743-854.

Germline V gene data show CDR1 as MNHEY and CDR2 as SVGAGI. V lost 5 bases and J lost 1, with 8 bases in between. This CDR3 is built from 13 residues. On this clone: Its antigen is not known.

Only in-frame clones appear in the TCRdb table, and some are missing; sequencing was by immunoSEQ multiplex PCR. The sample lists about 140,000 clones; around 93% were seen once. This chain joins TRBV6-5 and TRBJ1-1; TRBD1 might be the D (5 bases). The sequenced sample was peripheral blood, obtained on day 0 of AZD1222 vaccination. The TCR sequence derives from an adult in good health. The CDR3 here is CASSSTGNTEAFF. For the CDR3, the DNA is TGTGCCAGCAGTAGCACAGGGAACACTGAAGCTTTCTTT.